These T cell receptor beta chains were read from a single sample in a study of identical twins. TCRdb processed the 5' RACE reads anew with MiXCR; each CDR3 protein has one entry. The repertoire has 200,000 to 250,000 distinct CDR3 sequences, roughly 7% of them found once; the top ten carry around 3.4%. The same specimen was also included in a second study, on yellow fever vaccine responses in identical twins.

Sequencing used memory (CD45RO+) T cells sorted from blood. Receptors were obtained from a young woman in good health. The CDR3 runs from the conserved cysteine through the conserved F or W. A D gene is named only where the DNA matches it firmly. For some rows the clone size is stated as once, few or many, or as a class when expanded; others skip it.

TRBV4-1,TRBJ2-3,many,-,TGCGCCAGCAGACAGGGTGGGAGCACAGATACGCAGTATTTT,CASRQGGSTDTQYF
TRBV5-1,TRBJ2-5,few,-,TGCGCCAGCAGCCTAGGACAGGTTCGGGGGGAGACCCAGTACTTC,CASSLGQVRGETQYF
TRBV7-2,TRBJ2-7,many,TRBD2,TGTGCCAGCAAAATGGGGGGACTAGCGGGTGGTGAGCAGTACTTC,CASKMGGLAGGEQYF
TRBV9,TRBJ2-1,few,TRBD1,TGTGCCAGCAGCGTAGAGGGGACAGGGTCGGTCAGTTTTTACAATGAGCAGTTCTTC,CASSVEGTGSVSFYNEQFF
TRBV29-1,TRBJ1-2,-,-,TGCAGCGAGGGGCAGCCTGGCTACACCTTC,CSEGQPGYTF
TRBV20-1,TRBJ2-1,-,TRBD2,TGCAGTGCTAGTTCTAGCGGGAGGGCGTGGAATGAGCAGTTCTTC,CSASSSGRAWNEQFF
TRBV10-3,TRBJ2-3,few,-,TGTGCCATCAGTGAGGATACCCGTAGCACAGATACGCAGTATTTT,CAISEDTRSTDTQYF
TRBV4-1,TRBJ1-1,many,TRBD1,TGCGCCAGCAGCCCAGGCCGGGACAGGGGCAAGAACACTGAAGCTTTCTTT,CASSPGRDRGKNTEAFF
TRBV24-1,TRBJ2-7,many,-,TGTGCCACCAGACCTAGGACACGGCGCACCTACGAGCAGTACTTC,CATRPRTRRTYEQYF
TRBV3-1,TRBJ2-3,-,-,TGTGCCAGCAGCCAAGTTTGGCTCGTCAAGGAGGATGGGACAGATACGCAGTATTTT,CASSQVWLVKEDGTDTQYF
TRBV12-3/TRBV12-4,TRBJ1-2,many,-,TGTGCCAGCTCCACAGGGATCGGCTACACCTTC,CASSTGIGYTF
TRBV2,TRBJ2-2,-,TRBD2,TGTGCCAGCAGTTATCTAGCGGGGGGGCCCACCGGGGAGCTGTTTTTT,CASSYLAGGPTGELFF
TRBV6-1,TRBJ1-3,many,TRBD1,TGTGCCAGCAGTCCTCTAGGGACAGGGGGCTCTGGAAACACCATATATTTT,CASSPLGTGGSGNTIYF
TRBV7-2,TRBJ2-1,-,TRBD2,TGTGCCAGCAGCTTAATAGGCGGGAGGAACAATGAGCAGTTCTTC,CASSLIGGRNNEQFF
TRBV15,TRBJ2-2,many,-,TGTGCCACCAGCAGCGGGTACGCGAACACCGGGGAGCTGTTTTTT,CATSSGYANTGELFF
TRBV18,TRBJ2-5,-,-,TGTGCCAGCTCACCCCCTCAAGTGGAGACCCAGTACTTC,CASSPPQVETQYF
TRBV5-1,TRBJ1-3,many,-,TGCGCCAGCACCTCCGGGTCTCACTCTGGAAACACCATATATTTT,CASTSGSHSGNTIYF
TRBV5-1,TRBJ2-5,many,-,TGCGCCAGCAGCTTGGCCGTCGGGTCCCAAGAGACCCAGTACTTC,CASSLAVGSQETQYF
TRBV6-6,TRBJ2-5,-,-,TGTGCCAGCAGTTCGGGCCAGACCCAGTACTTC,CASSSGQTQYF
TRBV28,TRBJ2-7,few,-,TGTGCCACCAGGGACGCAGTCTACGAGCAGTACTTC,CATRDAVYEQYF
TRBV20-1,TRBJ2-5,-,-,TGCAGTGCTCCAAGAGGGGAGGCGGAGACCCAGTACTTC,CSAPRGEAETQYF
TRBV6-4,TRBJ2-3,many,-,TGTGCCAGCAGTGCTAGGCCGAGCGTCGATACGCAGTATTTT,CASSARPSVDTQYF
TRBV25-1,TRBJ1-1,-,-,TGTGCCAGCAGTGAATACAGGGATGGGACTGAAGCTTTCTTT,CASSEYRDGTEAFF
TRBV6-1,TRBJ2-2,-,TRBD2,TGTGCCAGCCTTCGGGGGGTGAACACCGGGGAGCTGTTTTTT,CASLRGVNTGELFF
TRBV6-1,TRBJ2-1,-,-,TGTGCCAGCAGGGGCAGGGGACGGGGCAATGAGCAGTTCTTC,CASRGRGRGNEQFF
TRBV2,TRBJ1-2,-,-,TGTGCCAGCAGTGATGGGGTGGGAAGAAGCTATGGCTACACCTTC,CASSDGVGRSYGYTF
TRBV7-2,TRBJ2-3,few,TRBD1,TGTGCCAGCAGCTTCGGGACAGGGCACTCCACAGATACGCAGTATTTT,CASSFGTGHSTDTQYF
TRBV4-1,TRBJ2-7,few,TRBD2,TGCGCCAGCAGCCAATTTAGCGGGAGCTCTCCCTACGAGCAGTACTTC,CASSQFSGSSPYEQYF
TRBV5-1,TRBJ2-5,many,-,TGCGCCAGCAGCTGGATGGTAGAAGAGACCCAGTACTTC,CASSWMVEETQYF
TRBV27,TRBJ2-3,few,TRBD1,TGTGCCAGCAGCAAGGGACAGGGCCGGACGGGCACAGATACGCAGTATTTT,CASSKGQGRTGTDTQYF
TRBV12-3/TRBV12-4,TRBJ2-7,many,TRBD2,TGTGCCAGCAGGGCTAGCGGTACCTACGAGCAGTACTTC,CASRASGTYEQYF
TRBV7-2,TRBJ2-7,many,-,TGTGCCAGCAGCTTACAGAATTCCTACGAGCAGTACTTC,CASSLQNSYEQYF
TRBV7-6,TRBJ2-1,-,TRBD2,TGTGCCAGCAGCACGACCTCCGGGACTAGCGGGGGGAGCTCCTACAATGAGCAGTTCTTC,CASSTTSGTSGGSSYNEQFF
TRBV5-1,TRBJ2-1,few,-,TGCGCCAGCAGCTTGGAGGACACACACTACAATGAGCAGTTCTTC,CASSLEDTHYNEQFF
TRBV5-1,TRBJ2-1,-,-,TGCGCCAGCGGGCAGGGGAGTTTCGTTGGGCAGTTCTTC,CASGQGSFVGQFF
TRBV10-3,TRBJ1-1,few,-,TGTGCCATCAGTGATGAGGGGAGAGCTTTCTTT,CAISDEGRAFF
TRBV3-1,TRBJ2-2,-,-,TGTGCCAGCAGCCAAGATCTGGTGGAAGTGGAGCTGTTTTTT,CASSQDLVEVELFF
TRBV7-2,TRBJ1-1,few,-,TGTGCCAGCAGCTTAGGGCAGTACACTGAAGCTTTCTTT,CASSLGQYTEAFF
TRBV7-9,TRBJ2-1,many,-,TGTGCCAGCAGCTTAGGTACAGGAATGTTCAATGAGCAGTTCTTC,CASSLGTGMFNEQFF
TRBV24-1,TRBJ2-2,-,-,TGTGCCACCAGGGAGACAGGGAGGAGCGGGGAGCTGTTTTTT,CATRETGRSGELFF
TRBV28,TRBJ2-7,-,-,TGTGCCAGCAGTTTAGAGGGACGTCTCTACGAGCAGTACTTC,CASSLEGRLYEQYF
TRBV14,TRBJ2-5,-,-,TGTGCCAGCAGCCGGAACCTTGGGACCCAGTACTTC,CASSRNLGTQYF
TRBV2,TRBJ2-7,few,-,TGTGCCAGCAGTGAACTTGGCCGGGCCCAAAAGAGGGAGCAGTACTTC,CASSELGRAQKREQYF
TRBV2,TRBJ2-1,many,TRBD2,TGTGCCAGACAAACCATGGCGGGACTAGCGGGAGGTTACAATGAGCAGTTCTTC,CARQTMAGLAGGYNEQFF
TRBV5-5,TRBJ2-5,many,-,TGTGCCAGCAGCAAGCAGGTGGCGGCCCAAGAGACCCAGTACTTC,CASSKQVAAQETQYF
TRBV20-1,TRBJ1-4,few,TRBD1,TGCAGTGCTAGAGACCCAACAGGGGACGGAAAACTGTTTTTT,CSARDPTGDGKLFF
TRBV29-1,TRBJ2-7,many,-,TGCAGCGTATTGCCATACGCGAGCTCCTACGAGCAGTACTTC,CSVLPYASSYEQYF